This T cell receptor beta chain stems from a study of blood T cell repertoires in COVID-19. Some clones are missing from TCRdb's copy, which holds only in-frame ones; the method was immunoSEQ multiplex PCR. Here the sample spans tens of thousands of clones, about 91% being singletons. The specimen was peripheral blood. The sequence came from a woman in her 70s with active COVID-19.

This CDR3 reads CASSPDRDYGYTF. In DNA form, the CDR3 reads TGTGCCAGCTCACCAGACAGGGACTATGGCTACACCTTC. The V and J genes are TRBV18 and TRBJ1-2; TRBD1 aligns across 7 bases. From germline, CDR1 is KGHSH and CDR2 LQKENI. J gave up 3 bases and V 2 bases, and 0 bases lay outside the gene matches. This CDR3 region has 13 residues. Full variable domain (rest looked up from reference TRBV18 and TRBJ1-2): NAGVMQNPRHLVRRRGQEARLRCSPMKGHSHVYWYRQLPEEGLKFMVYLQKENIIDESGMPKERFSAEFPKEGPSILRIQQVVRGDSAAYFCASSPDRDYGYTFGSGTRLTVV.